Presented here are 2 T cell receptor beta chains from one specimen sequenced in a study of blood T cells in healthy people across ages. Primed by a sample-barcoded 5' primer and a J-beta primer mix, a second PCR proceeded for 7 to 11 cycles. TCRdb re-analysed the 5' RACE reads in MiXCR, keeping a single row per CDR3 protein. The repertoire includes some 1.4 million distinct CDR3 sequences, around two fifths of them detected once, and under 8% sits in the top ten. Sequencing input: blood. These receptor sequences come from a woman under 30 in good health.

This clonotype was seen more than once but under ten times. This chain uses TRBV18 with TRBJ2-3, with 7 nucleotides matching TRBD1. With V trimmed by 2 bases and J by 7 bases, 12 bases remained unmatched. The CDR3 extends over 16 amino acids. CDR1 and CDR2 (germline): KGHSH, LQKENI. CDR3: CASSPFPGQLAYTQYF. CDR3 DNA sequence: TGTGCCAGCTCACCATTTCCGGGACAGCTAGCCTATACGCAGTATTTT.

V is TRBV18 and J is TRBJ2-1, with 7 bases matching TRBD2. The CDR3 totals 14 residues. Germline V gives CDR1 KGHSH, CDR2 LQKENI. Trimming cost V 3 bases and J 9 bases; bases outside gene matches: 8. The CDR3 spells CASSPGNSGPEQFF. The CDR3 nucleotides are TGTGCCAGCTCACCCGGAAATAGCGGGCCTGAGCAGTTCTTC.